Only a few counts were recorded for the clone carrying this T cell receptor beta chain. This specimen comes from a study of spatial heterogeneity in lung cancer. Trimming took 7 bases from V and 1 from J, leaving 10 bases between them. The germline gives CDR1 MNHNY, CDR2 SVGAGI (reference sequence). This CDR3 has 13 amino acids. Time point given: sample taken at primary tumor resection. The input material, whole RNA from tumor, nontumor lung or frozen PBMC, was sequenced unsorted. MiXCR, run by TCRdb on the 5' RACE reads, gives a single entry per CDR3 protein. In the table there are 30,000 to 50,000 distinct CDR3 sequences, 5.8% of which are singletons.

This clonotype was sampled from a male donor with early-stage non-small cell lung cancer. The starting material was PBMCs, obtained at surgery. J is TRBJ1-1 and V is TRBV6-6; D not resolved. CDR3 nucleotides: TGTGCCAGCAAGTTTCTGGGGAACACTGAAGCTTTCTTT. It is translated as CASKFLGNTEAFF.